This T cell receptor (beta chain) was retrieved from a study of OX40 agonist ivuxolimab in advanced cancers. Data came from immunoSEQ multiplex PCR; TCRdb stores just in-frame clones and leaves some out. The table lists 55,000 to 70,000 clones, more than 75% of them singletons, with 6.1% in the top ten. CDR3 length equals 11 residues. The V gene lost 3 bases and the J gene lost 7 bases, with 9 bases spanning the gap. Germline V gene data show CDR1 as DFQATT and CDR2 as SNEGSKA (reference sequence). This chain joins TRBV20-1 and TRBJ1-1, with a possible D match to TRBD1 (5 bases). This TCR was sampled from an adult with an advanced solid tumor such as melanoma, head and neck, liver or kidney cancer. Material: CD4+ or CD8+ T cells sorted from blood, obtained in a trial of the OX40 agonist ivuxolimab. CDR3 region: CSARTAFEAFF. The CDR3 nucleotides are TGCAGTGCTAGGACAGCTTTTGAAGCTTTCTTT.